These 6 T cell receptor beta chains originate from one sample sequenced in a study of blood T cell repertoires in COVID-19. The repertoire was sequenced with immunoSEQ multiplex PCR; TCRdb's copy has only in-frame clones and lacks some. The profile shows over 250,000 clones, 80% to 90% of them singletons. The sequencing sample was made of peripheral blood. The receptors originated from a woman between 45 and 60 years old with COVID-19, enrolled during active disease.

The rearrangement joins TRBV11-1 to TRBJ2-2; 10 bases are shared with TRBD1. Germline CDR1 is SGHAT and CDR2 is FQDESV (reference sequence). This CDR3 has 15 amino acids. V was pared by 4 bases and J by 6 bases, with 5 bases of the junction left unmatched. The CDR3 region is CASSSTGGVPGELFF. CDR3 sequence (DNA): TGTGCCAGCAGCTCGACAGGGGGCGTCCCCGGGGAGCTGTTTTTT.

The chain has TRBV4-1 and TRBJ2-3; 10 bases agree with TRBD2. Per germline, CDR1 MGHRA and CDR2 YSYEKL. The V gene end was trimmed by 4 bases and the J gene end by 2 bases; junction bases not matched to a gene: 6. This CDR3 comprises 16 residues. CDR3 bases: TGCGCCAGCAGCCGTTCCGGGACTAGCGTCACAGATACGCAGTATTTT. Protein sequence: CASSRSGTSVTDTQYF.

J is TRBJ2-7 and V is TRBV28; TRBD2 matches 9 bases. With V trimmed by 1 base and J by 2 bases, 3 bases remained unmatched. The CDR3 extends over 15 amino acids. Germline CDR1 MDHEN, CDR2 SYDVKM. Here the CDR3 DNA reads TGTGCCAGCAGTTTATCGACTAGCGGTACCTACGAGCAGTACTTC. This translates into CASSLSTSGTYEQYF.

The CDR3 region is CASSRAYRDYGYTF. The CDR3 nucleotides are TGTGCCAGCAGCCGCGCATATAGAGACTATGGCTACACCTTC. This chain links TRBV14 with TRBJ1-2, with D unresolved. Deletions cut 4 bases from V and 3 bases from J, with 12 bases between. The CDR3 has 14 amino acids. The germline V gene encodes CDR1 SGHDN and CDR2 FVKESK.

The CDR3 spells CASSLGRGQNYGYTF. The CDR3 coding sequence is TGTGCCAGCAGCTTGGGGAGGGGACAGAACTATGGCTACACCTTC. V gene TRBV5-4 combines with J gene TRBJ1-2, with 7 bases matching TRBD1. In germline, CDR1 is SGHNT, CDR2 YYREEE (reference sequence). J lost 2 bases, V lost 0 bases, and 4 bases had no gene match. The length of the CDR3 is 15 residues.

V usage is TRBV11-3 and J usage is TRBJ2-3; D is uncertain. The length of the CDR3 is 14 residues. V was shortened by 0 bases and J by 6 bases, with 10 bases between the two germline ends. From germline, CDR1 is SGHNT and CDR2 YENEEA. The CDR3 is CASSLDHPRDTQYF. Here the CDR3 DNA reads TGTGCCAGCAGCTTAGACCACCCTAGGGATACGCAGTATTTT.